This T cell receptor (beta chain) was documented in a study of blood T cell repertoires in COVID-19. Looked up from germline, CDR1 is MDHEN and CDR2 is SYDVKM. The CDR3 has 14 residues. Trimming removed 6 bases from V and 4 bases from J; junction bases left unmatched: 7. The repertoire was sequenced with immunoSEQ multiplex PCR; TCRdb's copy has only in-frame clones and lacks some. The profile shows under 90,000 clones, 70% to 90% of them singletons. This TCR was sampled from a man aged 70-80 years with active or convalescent COVID-19. Sequences were obtained from peripheral blood. This chain connects TRBV28 to TRBJ1-2; 8 bases align to TRBD1. The CDR3 here is CASRPLQGAYGYTF. The DNA for the CDR3 is TGTGCCAGCAGGCCACTCCAGGGGGCCTATGGCTACACCTTC.